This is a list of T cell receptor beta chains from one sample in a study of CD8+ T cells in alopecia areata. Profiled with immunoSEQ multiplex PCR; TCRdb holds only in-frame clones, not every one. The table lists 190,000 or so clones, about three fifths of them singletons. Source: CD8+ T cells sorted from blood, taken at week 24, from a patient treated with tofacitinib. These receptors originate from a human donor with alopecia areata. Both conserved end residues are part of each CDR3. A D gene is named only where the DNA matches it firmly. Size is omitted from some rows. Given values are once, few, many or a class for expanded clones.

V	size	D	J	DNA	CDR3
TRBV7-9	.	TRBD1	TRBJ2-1	TGTGCCAGCGGAAGTCGGGACAGGGGCAATGAGCAGTTCTTC	CASGSRDRGNEQFF
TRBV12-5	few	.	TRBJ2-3	TGTGCTAGTGCCTCCCCTAGGAGCATACCCACAGATACGCAGTATTTT	CASASPRSIPTDTQYF
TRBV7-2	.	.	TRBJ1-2	TGTGCCAGCAGCCCTGCACCGCGGGCTAGGTATGGCTACACCTTC	CASSPAPRARYGYTF
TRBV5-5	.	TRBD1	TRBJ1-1	TGTGCCAGCAGCTCGACAGGGAACCCTGAAGCTTTCTTT	CASSSTGNPEAFF
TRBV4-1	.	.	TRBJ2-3	TGCGCCAGCAGCCACCTCTTAGATACGCAGTATTTT	CASSHLLDTQYF
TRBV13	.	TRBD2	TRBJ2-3	TGTGCCAGCAGCCTTGGACTAGCCCAAGATACGCAGTATTTT	CASSLGLAQDTQYF
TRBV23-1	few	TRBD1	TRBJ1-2	TGCGCCAGCAGTCGACCGGGACAGGGGGCCTATGGCTACACCTTC	CASSRPGQGAYGYTF
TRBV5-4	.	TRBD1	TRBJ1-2	TGTGCCAGCAGCGACACGACAGGGACTAACTATGGCTACACCTTC	CASSDTTGTNYGYTF
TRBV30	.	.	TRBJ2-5	TGTGCCTGGAGCGTCCCGCCTAGCCAAGAGACCCAGTACTTC	CAWSVPPSQETQYF
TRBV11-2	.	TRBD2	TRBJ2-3	TGTGCCAGCAGCTTAAGCGGGGCCACAGATACGCAGTATTTT	CASSLSGATDTQYF
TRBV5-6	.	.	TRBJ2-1	TGTGCCAGCAGCTTGGGATCTAGTATCGGTGAGCAGTTCTTC	CASSLGSSIGEQFF
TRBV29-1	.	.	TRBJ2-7	TGCAGCGTTGATGCGGGACAATCATACGAGCAGTACTTC	CSVDAGQSYEQYF
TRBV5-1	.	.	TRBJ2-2	TGCGCCAGCAGCTTACCGGGGGTCGACACCGGGGAGCTGTTTTTT	CASSLPGVDTGELFF
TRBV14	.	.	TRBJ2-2	TGTGCCAGCATCCGGCGCAGGGACCAAAAGAACACCGGGGAGCTGTTTTTT	CASIRRRDQKNTGELFF
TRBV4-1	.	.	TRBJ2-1	TGCGCCAGCAGCCCCGAAGACAGGACGGATGAGCAGTTCTTC	CASSPEDRTDEQFF
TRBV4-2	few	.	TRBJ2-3	TGTGCCAGCAGCCAGGGCTTGGGCACAGATACGCAGTATTTT	CASSQGLGTDTQYF
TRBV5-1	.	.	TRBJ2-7	TGCGCCAGCAGCTTGGATGTGTACGAGCAGTACTTC	CASSLDVYEQYF
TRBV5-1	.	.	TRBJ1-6	TGCGCCAGCAGCTTGGAAAGGGTGGAACCCCTCCACTTT	CASSLERVEPLHF
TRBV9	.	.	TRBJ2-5	TGTGCCAGCAGCCCCAGGCCCGGGACGGGAGAGACCCAGTACTTC	CASSPRPGTGETQYF
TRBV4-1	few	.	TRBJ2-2	TGCGCCAGCAGCCACCCTAGTACCGGGGAGCTGTTTTTT	CASSHPSTGELFF
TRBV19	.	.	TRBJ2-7	TGTGCCAGTAGTATGGACGGCGAGCAGTACTTC	CASSMDGEQYF
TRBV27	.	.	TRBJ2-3	TGTGCCGTGGCCCCGGGCACAGATACGCAGTATTTT	CAVAPGTDTQYF
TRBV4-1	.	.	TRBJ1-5	TGCGCCAGCAGCCAAGAGGGGCCGAGCAATCAGCCCCAGCATTTT	CASSQEGPSNQPQHF
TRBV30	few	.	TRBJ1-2	TGTGCCTGGAGTGTAGACGGGAACTATGGCTACACCTTC	CAWSVDGNYGYTF
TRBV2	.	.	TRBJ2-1	TGTGCCAGCAGTGAAGAGCACTGGGGGGACTACAATGAGCAGTTCTTC	CASSEEHWGDYNEQFF
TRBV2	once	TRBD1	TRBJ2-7	TGTGCCAGCAGAGGGACAGGAGACTACGAGCAGTACTTC	CASRGTGDYEQYF
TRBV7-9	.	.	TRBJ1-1	TGTGCCAGCAGCTTAGGAATTGAAGCTTTCTTT	CASSLGIEAFF
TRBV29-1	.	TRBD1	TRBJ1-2	TGCAGCGTTGAAGACCTTCCCGGGACAGCTGCTACCTATGGCTACACCTTC	CSVEDLPGTAATYGYTF
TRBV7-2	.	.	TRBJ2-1	TGTGCCAGCAGCCAGCACGTGGGGGGTGTGTATGAGCAGTTCTTC	CASSQHVGGVYEQFF
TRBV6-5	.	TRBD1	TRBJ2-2	TGTGCCAGCAGTTACAGGACAGGGGCGAACACCGGGGAGCTGTTTTTT	CASSYRTGANTGELFF
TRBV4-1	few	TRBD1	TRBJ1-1	TGCGCCAGCAGCCCGACAGGGGCAAACACTGAAGCTTTCTTT	CASSPTGANTEAFF
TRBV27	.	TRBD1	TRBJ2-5	TGTGCCAGCAGTACCCGGGACAGGGTTTCAGAGACCCAGTACTTC	CASSTRDRVSETQYF
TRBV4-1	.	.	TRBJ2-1	TGCGCCAGCAGCCAACTAGGGCCCAACAATGAGCAGTTCTTC	CASSQLGPNNEQFF
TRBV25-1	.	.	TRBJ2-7	TGTGCCAGCAGTGCGTCTTACGAGCAGTACTTC	CASSASYEQYF
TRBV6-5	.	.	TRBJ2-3	TGTGCCAGCAGTCCGTTCACCGGCACAGATACGCAGTATTTT	CASSPFTGTDTQYF
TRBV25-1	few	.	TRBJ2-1	TGTGCCAGCAGTGAATCCCGGAGGTGGGGAGATGAGCAGTTCTTC	CASSESRRWGDEQFF
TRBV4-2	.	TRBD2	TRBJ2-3	TGTGCCAGCAGCCAAGGGACTAGCGGGCTGAAAGATACGCAGTATTTT	CASSQGTSGLKDTQYF
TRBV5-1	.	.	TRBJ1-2	TGCGCCAGCGGGATAACACTCCGCAGGGGCAGGGATGGCTACACCTTC	CASGITLRRGRDGYTF
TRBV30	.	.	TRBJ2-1	TGTGCCTGGAGTGTGCCGATGAGCTCCTACAATGAGCAGTTCTTC	CAWSVPMSSYNEQFF
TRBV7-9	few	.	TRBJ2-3	TGTGCCAGCAGCACACTAGATACGCAGTATTTT	CASSTLDTQYF
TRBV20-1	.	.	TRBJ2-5	TGCAGTGCCCCCTCCCTGGGGGGCCAGTACTTC	CSAPSLGGQYF
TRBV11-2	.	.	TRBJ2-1	TGTGCCAGCAGCAGGGACTCGAGCTCCTACAATGAGCAGTTCTTC	CASSRDSSSYNEQFF
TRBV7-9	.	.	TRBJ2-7	TGTGCCAGCAGCTTAACTTTAGAGCAGTACTTC	CASSLTLEQYF
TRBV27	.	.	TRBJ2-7	TGTGCCAGCACCCCAGACCAGAACCACTACGAGCAGTACTTC	CASTPDQNHYEQYF
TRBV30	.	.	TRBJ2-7	TGTGCCTGGGTCCCCCGGGACGGAACCTACGAGCAGTACTTC	CAWVPRDGTYEQYF
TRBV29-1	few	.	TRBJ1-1	TGCAGCGTTGAAGACAAGGGAAGTGAAGCTTTCTTT	CSVEDKGSEAFF
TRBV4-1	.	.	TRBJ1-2	TGCGCCAGCAGCTCCCACCCCAGGGGTGGCTACACCTTC	CASSSHPRGGYTF
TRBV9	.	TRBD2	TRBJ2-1	TGTGCCAGCAGCGTAACCGGGACTAGCGGGGGGACCGGCAATGAGCAGTTCTTC	CASSVTGTSGGTGNEQFF
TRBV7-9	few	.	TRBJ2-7	TGTGCCAGCAGCTCAGCCGTGGGGCAATCCTACGAGCAGTACTTC	CASSSAVGQSYEQYF